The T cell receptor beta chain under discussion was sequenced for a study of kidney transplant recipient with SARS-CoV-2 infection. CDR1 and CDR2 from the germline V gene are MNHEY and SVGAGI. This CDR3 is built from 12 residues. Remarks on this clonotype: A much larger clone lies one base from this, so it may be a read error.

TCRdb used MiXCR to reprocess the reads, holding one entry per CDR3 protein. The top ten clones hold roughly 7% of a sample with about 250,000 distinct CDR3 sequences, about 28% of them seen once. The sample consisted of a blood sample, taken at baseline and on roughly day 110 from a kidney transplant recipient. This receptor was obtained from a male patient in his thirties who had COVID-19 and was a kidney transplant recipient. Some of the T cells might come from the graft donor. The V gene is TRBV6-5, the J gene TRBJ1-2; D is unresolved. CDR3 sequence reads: CASREGGYGCTF. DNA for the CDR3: TGTGCCAGCAGGGAGGGAGGTTATGGCTGCACCTTC.